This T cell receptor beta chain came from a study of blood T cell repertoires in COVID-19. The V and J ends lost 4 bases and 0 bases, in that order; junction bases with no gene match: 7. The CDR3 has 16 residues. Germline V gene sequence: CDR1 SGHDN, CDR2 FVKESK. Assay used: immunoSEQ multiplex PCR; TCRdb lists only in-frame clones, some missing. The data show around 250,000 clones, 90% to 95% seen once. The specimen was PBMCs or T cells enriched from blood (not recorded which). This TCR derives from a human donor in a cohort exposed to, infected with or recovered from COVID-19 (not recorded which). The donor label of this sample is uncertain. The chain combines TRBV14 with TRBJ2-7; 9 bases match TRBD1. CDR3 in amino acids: CASSLLGTGLSYEQYF. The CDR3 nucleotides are TGTGCCAGCAGCCTCCTGGGGACAGGGCTCTCCTACGAGCAGTACTTC.